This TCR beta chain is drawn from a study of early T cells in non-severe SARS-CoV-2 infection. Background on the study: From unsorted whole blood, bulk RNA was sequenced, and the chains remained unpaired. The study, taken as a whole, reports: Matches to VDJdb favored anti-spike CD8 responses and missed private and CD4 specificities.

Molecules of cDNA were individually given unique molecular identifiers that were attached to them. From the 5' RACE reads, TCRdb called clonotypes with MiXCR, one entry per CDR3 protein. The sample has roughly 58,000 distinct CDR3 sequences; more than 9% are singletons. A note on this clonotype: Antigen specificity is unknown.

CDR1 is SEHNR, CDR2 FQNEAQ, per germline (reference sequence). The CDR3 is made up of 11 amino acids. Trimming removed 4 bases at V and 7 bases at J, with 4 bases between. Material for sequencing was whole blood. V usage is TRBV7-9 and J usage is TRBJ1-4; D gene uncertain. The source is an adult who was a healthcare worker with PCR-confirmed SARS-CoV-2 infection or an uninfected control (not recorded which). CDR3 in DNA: TGTGCCAGCAGCTCTACTGAAAAACTGTTTTTT. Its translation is CASSSTEKLFF.